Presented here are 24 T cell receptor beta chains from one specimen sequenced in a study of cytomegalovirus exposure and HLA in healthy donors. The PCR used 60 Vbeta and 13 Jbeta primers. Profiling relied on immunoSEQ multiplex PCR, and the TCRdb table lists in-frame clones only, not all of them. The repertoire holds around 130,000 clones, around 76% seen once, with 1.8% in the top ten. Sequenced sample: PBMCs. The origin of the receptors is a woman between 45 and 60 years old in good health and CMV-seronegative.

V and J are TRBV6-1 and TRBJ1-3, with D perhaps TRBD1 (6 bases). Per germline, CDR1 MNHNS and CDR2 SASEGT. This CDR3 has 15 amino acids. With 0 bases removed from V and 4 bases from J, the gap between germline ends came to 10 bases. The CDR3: CASSEASTGGNTIYF. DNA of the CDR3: TGTGCCAGCAGTGAAGCGTCGACAGGCGGAAACACCATATATTTT.

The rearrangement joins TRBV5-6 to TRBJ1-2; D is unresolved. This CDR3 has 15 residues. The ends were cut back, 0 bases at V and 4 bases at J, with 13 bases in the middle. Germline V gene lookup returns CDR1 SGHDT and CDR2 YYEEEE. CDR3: CASSLGQEGGYGYTF. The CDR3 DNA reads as TGTGCCAGCAGCTTGGGGCAGGAGGGTGGCTATGGCTACACCTTC. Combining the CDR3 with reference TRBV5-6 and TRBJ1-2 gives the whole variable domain DAGVTQSPTHLIKTRGQQVTLRCSPKSGHDTVSWYQQALGQGPQFIFQYYEEEERQRGNFPDRFSGHQFPNYSSELNVNALLLGDSALYLCASSLGQEGGYGYTFGSGTRLTVV.

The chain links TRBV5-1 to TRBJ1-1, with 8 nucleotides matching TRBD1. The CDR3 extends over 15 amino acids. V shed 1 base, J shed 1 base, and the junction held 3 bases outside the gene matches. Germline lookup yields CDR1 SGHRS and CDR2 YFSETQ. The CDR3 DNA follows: TGCGCCAGCAGCTTGAAGACAGGGGAGAACACTGAAGCTTTCTTT. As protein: CASSLKTGENTEAFF.

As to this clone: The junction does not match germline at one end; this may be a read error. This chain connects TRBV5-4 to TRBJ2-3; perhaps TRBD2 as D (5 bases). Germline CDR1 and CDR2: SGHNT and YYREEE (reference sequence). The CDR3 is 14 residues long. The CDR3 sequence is CASSSPASTDTQYF. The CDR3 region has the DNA TGTGCCAGCAGCTCCCCCGCTAGCACAGATACGCAATATTTT.

CDR3 residues: CASTVNGGPNYGYTF. In DNA, the CDR3 is TGTGCCAGCACTGTTAATGGAGGACCCAACTATGGCTACACCTTC. The V call is TRBV6-5, the J call TRBJ1-2; D ambiguous. The germline V and J ends were trimmed by 7 bases and 2 bases, with 17 bases remaining between them. The germline V gene encodes CDR1 MNHEY and CDR2 SVGAGI. CDR3 length: 15 amino acids.

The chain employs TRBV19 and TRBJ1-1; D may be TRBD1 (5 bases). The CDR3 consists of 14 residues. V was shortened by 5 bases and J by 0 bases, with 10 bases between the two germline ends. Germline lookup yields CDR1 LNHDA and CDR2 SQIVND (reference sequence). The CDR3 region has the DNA TGTGCCAGTAGTTCCCGGGGGGTGAACACTGAAGCTTTCTTT. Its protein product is CASSSRGVNTEAFF.

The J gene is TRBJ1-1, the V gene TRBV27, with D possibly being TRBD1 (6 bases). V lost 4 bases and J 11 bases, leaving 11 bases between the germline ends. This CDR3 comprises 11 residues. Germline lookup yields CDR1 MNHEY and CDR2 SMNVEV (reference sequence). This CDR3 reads CASSSYRVAFF. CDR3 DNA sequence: TGTGCCAGCAGTTCTTACAGGGTGGCTTTCTTT.

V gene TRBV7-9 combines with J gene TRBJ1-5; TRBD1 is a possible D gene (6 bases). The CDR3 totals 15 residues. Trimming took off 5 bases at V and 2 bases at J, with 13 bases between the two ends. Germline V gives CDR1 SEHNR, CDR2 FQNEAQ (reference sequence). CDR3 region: CASSLQGLGNQPQHF. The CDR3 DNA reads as TGTGCCAGCAGCCTACAGGGCCTTGGCAATCAGCCCCAGCATTTT. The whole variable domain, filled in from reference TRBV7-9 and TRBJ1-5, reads DTGVSQNPRHKITKRGQNVTFRCDPISEHNRLYWYRQTLGQGPEFLTYFQNEAQLEKSRLLSDRFSAERPKGSFSTLEIQRTEQGDSAMYLCASSLQGLGNQPQHFGDGTRLSIL.

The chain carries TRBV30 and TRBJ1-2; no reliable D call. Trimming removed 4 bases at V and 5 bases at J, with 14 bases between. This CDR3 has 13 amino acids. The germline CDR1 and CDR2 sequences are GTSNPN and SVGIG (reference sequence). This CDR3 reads CAWMERGEYGYTF. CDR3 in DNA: TGTGCCTGGATGGAGCGCGGGGAGTATGGCTACACCTTC.

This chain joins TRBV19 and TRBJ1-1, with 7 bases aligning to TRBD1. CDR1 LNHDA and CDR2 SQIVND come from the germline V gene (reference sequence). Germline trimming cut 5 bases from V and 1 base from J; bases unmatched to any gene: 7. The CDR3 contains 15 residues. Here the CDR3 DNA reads TGTGCCAGTAGTCCCAGGACAGGAACGAACACTGAAGCTTTCTTT. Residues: CASSPRTGTNTEAFF.

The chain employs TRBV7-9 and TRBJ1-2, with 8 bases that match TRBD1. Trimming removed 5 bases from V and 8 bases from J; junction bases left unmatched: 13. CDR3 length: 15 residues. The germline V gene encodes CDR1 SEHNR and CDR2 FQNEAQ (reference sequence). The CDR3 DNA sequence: TGTGCCAGCAGCGTGGGACAGGACTCCAGGGGAGGCTACACCTTC. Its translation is CASSVGQDSRGGYTF.

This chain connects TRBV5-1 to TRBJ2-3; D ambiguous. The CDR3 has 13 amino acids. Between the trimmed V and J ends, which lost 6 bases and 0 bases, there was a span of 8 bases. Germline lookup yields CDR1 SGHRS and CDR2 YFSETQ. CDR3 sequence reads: CASKYGSTDTQYF. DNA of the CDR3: TGCGCCAGCAAGTACGGGAGCACAGATACGCAGTATTTT.

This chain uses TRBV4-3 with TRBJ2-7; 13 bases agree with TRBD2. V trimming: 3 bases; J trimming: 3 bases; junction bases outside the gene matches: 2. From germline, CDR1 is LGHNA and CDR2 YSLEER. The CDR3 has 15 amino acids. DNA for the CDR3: TGCGCCAGCAGCCAGGGACTAGCGGGACGCTACGAGCAGTACTTC. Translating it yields CASSQGLAGRYEQYF.

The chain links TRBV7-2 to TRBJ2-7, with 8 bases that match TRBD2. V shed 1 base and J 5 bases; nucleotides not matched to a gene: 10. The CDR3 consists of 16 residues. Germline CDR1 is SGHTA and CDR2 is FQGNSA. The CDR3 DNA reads TGTGCCAGCAGCTTAGATTTGGCGGGAGGTCTAGACGAGCAGTACTTC. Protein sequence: CASSLDLAGGLDEQYF.

Here the CDR3 reads CASSELFGGASSYNEQFF. CDR3 bases: TGTGCCAGCAGTGAACTCTTTGGCGGAGCGAGCTCCTACAATGAGCAGTTCTTC. The rearrangement joins TRBV6-1 to TRBJ2-1; D is unclear. Germline lookup yields CDR1 MNHNS and CDR2 SASEGT. This CDR3 comprises 18 residues. Trimming took off 2 bases at V and 0 bases at J, with 17 bases between the two ends.

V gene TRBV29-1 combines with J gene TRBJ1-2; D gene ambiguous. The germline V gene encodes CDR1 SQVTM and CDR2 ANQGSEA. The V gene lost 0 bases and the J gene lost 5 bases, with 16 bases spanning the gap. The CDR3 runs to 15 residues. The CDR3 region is CSVEDRAGFLYGYTF. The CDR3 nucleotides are TGCAGCGTTGAAGATCGAGCGGGGTTTTTATATGGCTACACCTTC.

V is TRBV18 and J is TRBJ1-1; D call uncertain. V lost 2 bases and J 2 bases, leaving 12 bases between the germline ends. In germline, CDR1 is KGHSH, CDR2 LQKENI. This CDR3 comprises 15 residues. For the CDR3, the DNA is TGTGCCAGCTCACCAAACTCTCCCGTCAACACTGAAGCTTTCTTT. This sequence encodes CASSPNSPVNTEAFF.

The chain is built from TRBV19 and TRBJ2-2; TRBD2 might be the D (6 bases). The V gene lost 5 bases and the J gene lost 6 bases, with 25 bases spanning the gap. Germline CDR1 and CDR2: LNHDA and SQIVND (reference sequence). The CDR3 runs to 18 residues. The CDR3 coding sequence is TGTGCCAGTAGTTACGTTCGCGAATATGTTGGAGGGGCCGGGGAGCTGTTTTTT. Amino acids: CASSYVREYVGGAGELFF.

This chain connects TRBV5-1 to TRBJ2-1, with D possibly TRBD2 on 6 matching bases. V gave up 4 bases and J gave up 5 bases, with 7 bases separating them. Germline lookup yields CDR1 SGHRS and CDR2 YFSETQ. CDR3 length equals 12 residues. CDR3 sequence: CASSVADNEQFF. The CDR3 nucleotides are TGCGCCAGCAGCGTAGCGGACAATGAGCAGTTCTTC. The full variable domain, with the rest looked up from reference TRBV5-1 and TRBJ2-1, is KAGVTQTPRYLIKTRGQQVTLSCSPISGHRSVSWYQQTPGQGLQFLFEYFSETQRNKGNFPGRFSGRQFSNSRSEMNVSTLELGDSALYLCASSVADNEQFFGPGTRLTVL.

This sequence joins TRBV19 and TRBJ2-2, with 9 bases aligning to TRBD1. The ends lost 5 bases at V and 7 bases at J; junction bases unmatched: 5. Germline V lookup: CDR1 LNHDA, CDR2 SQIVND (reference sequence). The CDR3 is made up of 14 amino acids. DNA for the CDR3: TGTGCCAGTAGTGGGACAGGGCGGGTCGGGGAGCTGTTTTTT. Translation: CASSGTGRVGELFF.

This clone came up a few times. The CDR3 DNA sequence: TGTGCCAGCAGCCAAGATTTGACAGGGGGGAAGAATGAGCAGTTCTTC. Translating gives CASSQDLTGGKNEQFF. The J gene is TRBJ2-1, the V gene TRBV4-2; TRBD1 matches 9 bases. This CDR3 contains 16 residues. Losses at the gene ends were 0 bases for V and 7 bases for J; bases not matched to a gene: 7. The V gene's germline CDR1 is LGHNA and CDR2 YNFKEQ.

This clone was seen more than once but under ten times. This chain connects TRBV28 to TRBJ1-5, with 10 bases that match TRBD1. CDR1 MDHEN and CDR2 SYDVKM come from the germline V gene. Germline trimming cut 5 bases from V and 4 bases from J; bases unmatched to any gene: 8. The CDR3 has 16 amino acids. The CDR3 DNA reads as TGTGCCAGCAGTGTCCCCGGGACAGGGGCAAATCAGCCCCAGCATTTT. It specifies CASSVPGTGANQPQHF.

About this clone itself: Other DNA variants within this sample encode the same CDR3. The CDR3 reads CASSLGTNYEQYF. The CDR3 region has the DNA TGTGCCAGCAGCCTAGGGACAAACTACGAGCAGTACTTC. The chain links TRBV7-9 to TRBJ2-7; TRBD1 is a possible D gene (6 bases). The V end lost 5 bases, the J end lost 3 bases, and 11 bases lay between the germline ends. Germline values: CDR1 SEHNR, CDR2 FQNEAQ (reference sequence). This CDR3 comprises 13 residues.

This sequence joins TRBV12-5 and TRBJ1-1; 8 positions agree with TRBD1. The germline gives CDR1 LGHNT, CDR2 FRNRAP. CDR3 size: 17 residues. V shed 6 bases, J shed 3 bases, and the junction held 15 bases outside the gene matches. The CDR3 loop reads CASGRTGQDVSYTEAFF. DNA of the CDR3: TGTGCTAGTGGACGGACGGGACAGGATGTTTCGTACACTGAAGCTTTCTTT.